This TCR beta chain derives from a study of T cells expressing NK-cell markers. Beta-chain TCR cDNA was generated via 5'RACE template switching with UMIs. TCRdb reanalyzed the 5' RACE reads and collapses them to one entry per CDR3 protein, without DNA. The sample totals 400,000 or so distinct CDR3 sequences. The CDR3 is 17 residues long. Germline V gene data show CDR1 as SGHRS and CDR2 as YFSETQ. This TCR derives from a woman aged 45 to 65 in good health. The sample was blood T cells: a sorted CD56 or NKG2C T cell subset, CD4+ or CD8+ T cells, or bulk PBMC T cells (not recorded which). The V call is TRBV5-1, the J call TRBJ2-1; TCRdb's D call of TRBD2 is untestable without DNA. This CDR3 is CASSPLTDFGAHNEQFF.